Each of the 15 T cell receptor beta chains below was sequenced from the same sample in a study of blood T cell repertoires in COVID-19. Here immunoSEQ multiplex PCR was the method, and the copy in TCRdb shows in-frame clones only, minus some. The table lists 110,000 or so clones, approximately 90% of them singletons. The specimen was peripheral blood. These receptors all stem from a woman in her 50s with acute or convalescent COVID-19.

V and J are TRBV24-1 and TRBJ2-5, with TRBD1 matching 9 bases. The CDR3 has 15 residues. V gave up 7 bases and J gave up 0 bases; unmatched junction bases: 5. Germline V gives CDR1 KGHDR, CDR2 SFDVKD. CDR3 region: CATSPGTGYQETQYF. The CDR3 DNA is TGTGCCACCAGCCCCGGGACAGGGTACCAAGAGACCCAGTACTTC.

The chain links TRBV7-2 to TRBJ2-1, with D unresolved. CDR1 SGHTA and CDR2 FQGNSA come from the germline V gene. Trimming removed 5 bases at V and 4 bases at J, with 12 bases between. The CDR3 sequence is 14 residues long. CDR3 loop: CASSRYRVYNEQFF. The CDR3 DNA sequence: TGTGCCAGCAGCCGGTACAGAGTTTACAATGAGCAGTTCTTC.

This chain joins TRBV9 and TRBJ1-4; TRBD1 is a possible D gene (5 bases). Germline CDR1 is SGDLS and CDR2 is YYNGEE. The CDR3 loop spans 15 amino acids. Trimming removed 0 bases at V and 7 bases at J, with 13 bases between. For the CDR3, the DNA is TGTGCCAGCAGCGTAGATCCCCGACAGACTGAAAAACTGTTTTTT. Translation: CASSVDPRQTEKLFF.

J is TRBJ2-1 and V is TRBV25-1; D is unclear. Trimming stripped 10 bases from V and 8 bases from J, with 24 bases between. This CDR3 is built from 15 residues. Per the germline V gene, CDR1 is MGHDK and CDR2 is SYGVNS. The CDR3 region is CAIFSTVNQRDEQFF. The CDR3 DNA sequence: TGTGCCATATTTTCGACTGTAAATCAGCGCGATGAGCAGTTCTTC.

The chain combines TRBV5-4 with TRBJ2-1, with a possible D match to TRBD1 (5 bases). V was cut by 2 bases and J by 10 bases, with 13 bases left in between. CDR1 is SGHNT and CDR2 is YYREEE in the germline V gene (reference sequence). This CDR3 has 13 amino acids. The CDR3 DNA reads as TGTGCCAGCAGCTTCGTCTCAGGGCACGAGCAGTTCTTC. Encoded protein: CASSFVSGHEQFF. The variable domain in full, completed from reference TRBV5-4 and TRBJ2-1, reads ETGVTQSPTHLIKTRGQQVTLRCSSQSGHNTVSWYQQALGQGPQFIFQYYREEENGRGNFPPRFSGLQFPNYSSELNVNALELDDSALYLCASSFVSGHEQFFGPGTRLTVL.

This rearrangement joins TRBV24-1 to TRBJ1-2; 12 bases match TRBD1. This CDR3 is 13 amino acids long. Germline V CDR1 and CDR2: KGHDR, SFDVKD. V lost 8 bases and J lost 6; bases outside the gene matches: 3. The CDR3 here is CATKGQGAHGYTF. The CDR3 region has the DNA TGTGCCACCAAGGGACAGGGGGCACATGGCTACACCTTC.

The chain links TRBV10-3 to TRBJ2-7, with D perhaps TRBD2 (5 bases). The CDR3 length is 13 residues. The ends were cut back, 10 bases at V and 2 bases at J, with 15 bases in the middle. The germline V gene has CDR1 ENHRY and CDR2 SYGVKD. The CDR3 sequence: CATARGPAYEQYF. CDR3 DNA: TGTGCCACTGCTCGAGGGCCCGCCTACGAGCAGTACTTC.

This CDR3 is CASSLAVSWDRGSYEQYF. The CDR3 DNA reads TGTGCCAGCAGCTTGGCCGTTAGTTGGGACAGGGGATCCTACGAGCAGTACTTC. The V call is TRBV5-5, the J call TRBJ2-7; TRBD1 aligns across 10 bases. With 0 bases clipped from V and 1 base from J, the junction kept 10 bases outside the gene matches. CDR1 and CDR2 (germline): SGHKS, YYEKEE (reference sequence). The CDR3 spans 18 residues.

In DNA, the CDR3 is TGTGCCAGCAGCGGGGGCGGTTTGGATGAAAAACTGTTTTTT. It codes for CASSGGGLDEKLFF. The chain has TRBV5-5 and TRBJ1-4, with a possible D match to TRBD1 (6 bases). The V gene lost 4 bases and the J gene lost 6 bases, with 13 bases spanning the gap. CDR3 length: 14 residues. Germline assignment: CDR1 SGHKS and CDR2 YYEKEE (reference sequence).

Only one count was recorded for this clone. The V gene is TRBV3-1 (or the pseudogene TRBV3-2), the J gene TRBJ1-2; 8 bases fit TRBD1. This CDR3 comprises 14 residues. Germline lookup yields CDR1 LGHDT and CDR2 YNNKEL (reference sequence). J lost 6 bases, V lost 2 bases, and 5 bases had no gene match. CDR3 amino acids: CASSQRTGIDGYTF. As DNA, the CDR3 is TGTGCCAGCAGCCAACGGACAGGGATTGATGGCTACACCTTC.

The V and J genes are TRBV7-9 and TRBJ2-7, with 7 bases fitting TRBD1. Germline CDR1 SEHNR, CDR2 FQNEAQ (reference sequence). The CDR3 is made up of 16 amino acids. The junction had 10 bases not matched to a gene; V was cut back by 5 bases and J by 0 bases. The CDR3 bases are TGTGCCAGCAGCGCCGGGACAGCGAGGAGCTCCTACGAGCAGTACTTC. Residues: CASSAGTARSSYEQYF.

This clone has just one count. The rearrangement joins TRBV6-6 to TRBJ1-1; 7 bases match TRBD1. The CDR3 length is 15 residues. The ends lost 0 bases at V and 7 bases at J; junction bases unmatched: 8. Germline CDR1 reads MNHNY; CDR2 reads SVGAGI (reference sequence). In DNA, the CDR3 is TGTGCCAGCAGTTACTCGCGGCAGGGGGTGAATGAAGCTTTCTTT. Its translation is CASSYSRQGVNEAFF.

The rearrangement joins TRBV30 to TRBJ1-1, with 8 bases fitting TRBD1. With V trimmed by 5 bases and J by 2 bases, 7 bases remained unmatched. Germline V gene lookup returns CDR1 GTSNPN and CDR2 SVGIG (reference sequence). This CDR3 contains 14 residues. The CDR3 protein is CAWSFRGLNTEAFF. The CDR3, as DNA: TGTGCCTGGTCTTTCAGGGGGCTAAACACTGAAGCTTTCTTT. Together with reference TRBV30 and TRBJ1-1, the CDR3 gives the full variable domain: SQTIHQWPATLVQPVGSPLSLECTVEGTSNPNLYWYRQAAGRGLQLLFYSVGIGQISSEVPQNLSASRPQDRQFILSSKKLLLSDSGFYLCAWSFRGLNTEAFFGQGTRLTVV.

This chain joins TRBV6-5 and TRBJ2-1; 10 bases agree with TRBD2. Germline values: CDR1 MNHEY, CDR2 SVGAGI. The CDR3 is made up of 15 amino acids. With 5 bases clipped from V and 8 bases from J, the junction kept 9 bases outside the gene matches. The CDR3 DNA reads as TGTGCCAGCAGTCAAAGCGGGGGGGCCTTCGATGAGCAGTTCTTC. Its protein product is CASSQSGGAFDEQFF.

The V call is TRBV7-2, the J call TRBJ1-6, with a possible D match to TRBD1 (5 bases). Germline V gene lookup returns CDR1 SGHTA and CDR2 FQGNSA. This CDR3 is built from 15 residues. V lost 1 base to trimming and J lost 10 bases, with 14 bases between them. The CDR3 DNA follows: TGTGCCAGCAGCTTAGGGTCGACAGTAAACTCACCCCTCCACTTT. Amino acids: CASSLGSTVNSPLHF.